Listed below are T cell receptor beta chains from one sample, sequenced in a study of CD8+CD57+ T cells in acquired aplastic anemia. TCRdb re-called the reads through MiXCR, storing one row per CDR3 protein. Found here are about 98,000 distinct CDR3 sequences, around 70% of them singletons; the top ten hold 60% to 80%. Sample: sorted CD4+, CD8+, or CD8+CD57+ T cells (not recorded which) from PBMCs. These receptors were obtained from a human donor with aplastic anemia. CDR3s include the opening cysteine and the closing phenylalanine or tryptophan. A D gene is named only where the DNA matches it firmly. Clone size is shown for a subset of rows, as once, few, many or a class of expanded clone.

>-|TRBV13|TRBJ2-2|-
TGTGCCAGCAGCTTAAGCCGATCCGGGGAGCTGTTTTTT
CASSLSRSGELFF
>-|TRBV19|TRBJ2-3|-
TGTGCCAGTAGTATTGAGGGGCCCCCAGGCACAGATACGCAGTATTTT
CASSIEGPPGTDTQYF
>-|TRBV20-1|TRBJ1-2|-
TGCAGTGCTAGAGATGACAGTCTCTTCTATGGCTACACCTTC
CSARDDSLFYGYTF
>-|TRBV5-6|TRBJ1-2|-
TGTGCCAGCAGCTTGGGGAAAAATGGCTACACCTTC
CASSLGKNGYTF
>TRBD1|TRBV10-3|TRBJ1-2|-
TGTGCCATCAGTACCAGGACAGGGGGAAATGATGGCTACACCTTC
CAISTRTGGNDGYTF
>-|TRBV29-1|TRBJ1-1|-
TGCAGCGCAGGGGCTGAAGCTTTCTTT
CSAGAEAFF
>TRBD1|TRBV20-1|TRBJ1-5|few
TGCAGTGCCAGTACAGGGGGCGCCGGGCAGCCCCAGCATTTT
CSASTGGAGQPQHF
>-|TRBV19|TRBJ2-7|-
TGTGCCAGTAGTATTTCCCGGGGCGGGTACGAGCAGTACTTC
CASSISRGGYEQYF
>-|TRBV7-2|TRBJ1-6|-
TGTGCCAGCAGCGGCCGACAGTTCTATAATTCACCCCTCCACTTT
CASSGRQFYNSPLHF
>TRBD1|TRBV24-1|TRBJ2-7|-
TGTGCCACCAGTGGGGGACAGACCTACGAGCAGTACTTC
CATSGGQTYEQYF
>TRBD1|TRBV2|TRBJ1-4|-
TGTGCCAGCAGTGCGGTCGACAGGGTGTCGGAAAAACTGTTTTTT
CASSAVDRVSEKLFF
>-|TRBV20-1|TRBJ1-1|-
TGCAGTGCGGGAGGGGGTTGGTCCGAAGCTTTCTTT
CSAGGGWSEAFF
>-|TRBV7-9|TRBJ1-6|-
TGTGCCAGCAGCTCGCAAGCTCATTCACCCCTCCACTTT
CASSSQAHSPLHF
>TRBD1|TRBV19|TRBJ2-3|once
TGTGCCAGTAGGGGCCTATACAGGGGGCGCACAGATACGCAGTATTTT
CASRGLYRGRTDTQYF
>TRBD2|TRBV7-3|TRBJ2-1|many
TGTGCCAGCAGCCACGGACTAGGCTACAATGAGCAGTTCTTC
CASSHGLGYNEQFF
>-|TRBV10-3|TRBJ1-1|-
TGTGCCATCAGACAGGGAGACACTGAAGCTTTCTTT
CAIRQGDTEAFF
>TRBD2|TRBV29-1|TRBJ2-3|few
TGCAGCGTTCCCAGCGGGGGGGCGAATACGCAGTATTTT
CSVPSGGANTQYF
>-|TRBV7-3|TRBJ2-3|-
TGTGCCAGCAGCTTTTCGGTAGATACGCAGTATTTT
CASSFSVDTQYF
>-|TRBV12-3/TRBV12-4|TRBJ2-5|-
TGTGCCAGCAGTTGGGACCGAATGGGGACCCAGTACTTC
CASSWDRMGTQYF
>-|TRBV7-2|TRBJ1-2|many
TGTGCCAGCAGCGAGAACCCCCCGACTCGAGCGTATGGCTACACCTTC
CASSENPPTRAYGYTF
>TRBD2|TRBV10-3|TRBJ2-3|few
TGTGCCATCAGTGAAAATGGGGGGGGGACAGATACGCAGTATTTT
CAISENGGGTDTQYF
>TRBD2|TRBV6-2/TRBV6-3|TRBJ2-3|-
TGTGCCAGCACTAGCGGGGGGGCCACGGATACGCAGTATTTT
CASTSGGATDTQYF
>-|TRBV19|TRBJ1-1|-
TGTGCCAGTAGTATCGGGGAACGAGGGAGCACTGAAGCTTTCTTT
CASSIGERGSTEAFF
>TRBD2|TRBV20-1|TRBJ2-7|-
TGCAGTGCTACGGACCCCGGGACTAGCACCTACGAGCAGTACTTC
CSATDPGTSTYEQYF
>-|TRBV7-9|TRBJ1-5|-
TGTGCCAGCAGCTTGGGAGCTGATCAGCCCCAGCATTTT
CASSLGADQPQHF
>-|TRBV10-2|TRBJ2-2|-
TGCGCCAGCGAGAATACGGGCAGGGCAGCATCCGGGGAGCTGTTTTTT
CASENTGRAASGELFF
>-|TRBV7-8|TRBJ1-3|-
TGTGCCAGCAATCCCATCGGGGGCTCTGGAAACACCATATATTTT
CASNPIGGSGNTIYF
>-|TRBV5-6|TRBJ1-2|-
TGTGCCAGCAGTTCCCCTCAGGGGATGGATGGCTACACCTTC
CASSSPQGMDGYTF
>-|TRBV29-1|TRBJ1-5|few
TGCAGCGTTGTCCAGGGAGGCAATCAGCCCCAGCATTTT
CSVVQGGNQPQHF
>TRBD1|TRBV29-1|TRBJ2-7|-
TGCAGCGTTACCGGGACAGGGAACTACGAGCAGTACTTC
CSVTGTGNYEQYF
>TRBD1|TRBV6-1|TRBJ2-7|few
TGTGCCAGCACCAGGACAGGGACCTACGAGCAGTACTTC
CASTRTGTYEQYF
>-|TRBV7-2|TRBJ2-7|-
TGTGCCAGCAGCTTATTTTACAAGCAGTACTTC
CASSLFYKQYF
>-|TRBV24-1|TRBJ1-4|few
TGTGCCACCAGTGATGGGCAGGATGAAAAACTGTTTTTT
CATSDGQDEKLFF
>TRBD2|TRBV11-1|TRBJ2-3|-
TGTGCCAGCAGCACCTCGCGGGAGGGCCCGGATACGCAGTATTTT
CASSTSREGPDTQYF
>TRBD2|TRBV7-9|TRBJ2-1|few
TGTGCCAGCAGTTATCTAGCGGGTGAGCAGTTCTTC
CASSYLAGEQFF
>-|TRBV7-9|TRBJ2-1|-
TGTGCCAGCAGCTTAAACTTCCTCAATGAGCAGTTCTTC
CASSLNFLNEQFF
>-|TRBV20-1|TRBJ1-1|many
TGCAGTGCTAGACACAGGGCCGCGCTGACATTCGCTGAAGCTTTCTTT
CSARHRAALTFAEAFF
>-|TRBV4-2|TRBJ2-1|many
TGTGCCAGCAGAACTTATCCCGGTACCGCCTGGGCCAACAATGAGCAGTTCTTC
CASRTYPGTAWANNEQFF
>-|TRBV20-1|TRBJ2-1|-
TGCAGTGCTAGAGAATCCAGCTACAATGAGCAGTTCTTC
CSARESSYNEQFF
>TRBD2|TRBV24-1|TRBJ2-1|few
TGTGCCACCTCCGCGGGGGGCCTAACCTACAATGAGCAGTTCTTC
CATSAGGLTYNEQFF